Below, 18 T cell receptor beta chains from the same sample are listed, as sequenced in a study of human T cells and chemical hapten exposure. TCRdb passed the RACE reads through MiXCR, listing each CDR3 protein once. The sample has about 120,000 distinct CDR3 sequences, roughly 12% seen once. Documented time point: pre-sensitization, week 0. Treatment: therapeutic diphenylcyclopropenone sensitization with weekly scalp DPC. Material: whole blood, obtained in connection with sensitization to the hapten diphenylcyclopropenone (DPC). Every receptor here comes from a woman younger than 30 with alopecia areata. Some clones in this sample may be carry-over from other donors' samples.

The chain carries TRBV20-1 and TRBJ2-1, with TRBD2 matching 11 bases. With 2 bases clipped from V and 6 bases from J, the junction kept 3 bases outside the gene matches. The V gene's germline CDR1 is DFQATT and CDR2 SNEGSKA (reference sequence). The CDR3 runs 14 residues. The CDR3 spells CSARYGLAGNEQFF. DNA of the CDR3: TGCAGTGCTAGATACGGACTAGCGGGCAATGAGCAGTTCTTC.

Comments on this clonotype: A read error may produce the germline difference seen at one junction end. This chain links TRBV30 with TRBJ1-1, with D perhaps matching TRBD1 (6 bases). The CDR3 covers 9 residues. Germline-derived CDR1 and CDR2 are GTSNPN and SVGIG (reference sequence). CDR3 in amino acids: CAWSVRGGF. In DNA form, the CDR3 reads TGTGCCTGGAGTGTACGAGGGGGCTTT.

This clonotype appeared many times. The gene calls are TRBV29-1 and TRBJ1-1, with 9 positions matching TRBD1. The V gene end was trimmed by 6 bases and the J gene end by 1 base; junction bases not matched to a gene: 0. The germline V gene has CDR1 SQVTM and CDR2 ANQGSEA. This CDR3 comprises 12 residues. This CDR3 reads CSVGQGNTEAFF. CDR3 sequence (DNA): TGCAGCGTGGGACAGGGGAACACTGAAGCTTTCTTT.

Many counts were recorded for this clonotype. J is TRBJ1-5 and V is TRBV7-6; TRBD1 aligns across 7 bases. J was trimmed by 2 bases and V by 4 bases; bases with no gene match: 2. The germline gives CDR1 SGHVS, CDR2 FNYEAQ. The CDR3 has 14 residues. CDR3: CASSSGTGNQPQHF. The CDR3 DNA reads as TGTGCCAGCAGCTCGGGGACAGGCAATCAGCCCCAGCATTTT.

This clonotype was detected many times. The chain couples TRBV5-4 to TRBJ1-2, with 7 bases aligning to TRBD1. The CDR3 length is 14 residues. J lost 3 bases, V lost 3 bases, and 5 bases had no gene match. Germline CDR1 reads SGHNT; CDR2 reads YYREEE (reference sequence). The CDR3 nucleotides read TGTGCCAGCAGCTCGGACAGGCGGGACTATGGCTACACCTTC. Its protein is CASSSDRRDYGYTF. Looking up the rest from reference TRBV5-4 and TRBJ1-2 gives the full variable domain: ETGVTQSPTHLIKTRGQQVTLRCSSQSGHNTVSWYQQALGQGPQFIFQYYREEENGRGNFPPRFSGLQFPNYSSELNVNALELDDSALYLCASSSDRRDYGYTFGSGTRLTVV.

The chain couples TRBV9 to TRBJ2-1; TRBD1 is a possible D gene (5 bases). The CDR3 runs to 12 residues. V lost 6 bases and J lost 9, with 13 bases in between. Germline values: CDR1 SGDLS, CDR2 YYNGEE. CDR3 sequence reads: CASNQWGGEQFF. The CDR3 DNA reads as TGTGCCAGCAACCAGTGGGGCGGTGAGCAGTTCTTC.

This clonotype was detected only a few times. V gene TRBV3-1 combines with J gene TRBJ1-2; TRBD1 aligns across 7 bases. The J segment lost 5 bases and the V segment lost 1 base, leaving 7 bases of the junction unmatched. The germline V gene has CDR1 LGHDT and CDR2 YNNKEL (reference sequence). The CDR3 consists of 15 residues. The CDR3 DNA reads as TGTGCCAGCAGCCAAGGGGGCCGGACAGGTTATGGCTACACCTTC. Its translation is CASSQGGRTGYGYTF.

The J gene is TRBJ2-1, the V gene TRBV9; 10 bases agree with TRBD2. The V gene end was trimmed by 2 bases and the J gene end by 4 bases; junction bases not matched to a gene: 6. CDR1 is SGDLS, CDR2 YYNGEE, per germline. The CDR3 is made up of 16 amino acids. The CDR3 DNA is TGTGCCAGCAGCGTCCTAGCTAGCGGGGGATACAATGAGCAGTTCTTC. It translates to CASSVLASGGYNEQFF.

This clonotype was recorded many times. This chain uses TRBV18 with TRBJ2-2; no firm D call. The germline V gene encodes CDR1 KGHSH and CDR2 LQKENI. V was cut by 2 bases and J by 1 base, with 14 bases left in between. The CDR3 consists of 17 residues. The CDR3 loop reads CASSPIPEYKNTGELFF. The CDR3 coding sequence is TGTGCCAGCTCACCAATACCGGAGTATAAGAACACCGGGGAGCTGTTTTTT.

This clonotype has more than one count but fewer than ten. CDR3 region: CSARDTGLAGNEQFF. The CDR3 DNA reads TGCAGTGCTAGAGATACCGGACTAGCCGGCAATGAGCAGTTCTTC. This chain links TRBV20-1 with TRBJ2-1; 8 positions agree with TRBD2. Germline CDR1 and CDR2: DFQATT and SNEGSKA (reference sequence). Unmatched junction bases numbered 7, after V lost 0 bases and J lost 6 bases. This CDR3 is 15 amino acids long.

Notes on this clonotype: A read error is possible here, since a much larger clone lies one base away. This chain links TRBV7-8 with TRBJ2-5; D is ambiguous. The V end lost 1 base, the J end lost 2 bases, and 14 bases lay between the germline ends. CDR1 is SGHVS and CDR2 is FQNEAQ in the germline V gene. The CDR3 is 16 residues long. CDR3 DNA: TGTGCCAGCAGCTTAGGTACCGGGCCCGATCAAGAGACCCAGTACTTC. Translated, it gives CASSLGTGPDQETQYF.

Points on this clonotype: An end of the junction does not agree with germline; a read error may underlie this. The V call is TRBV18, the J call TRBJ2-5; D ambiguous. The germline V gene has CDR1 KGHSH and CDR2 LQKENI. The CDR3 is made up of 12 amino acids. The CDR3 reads CASSPREETQYF. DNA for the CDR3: TGTGCCAGCTCGCCACGGGAAGAGACCCAGTACTTC.

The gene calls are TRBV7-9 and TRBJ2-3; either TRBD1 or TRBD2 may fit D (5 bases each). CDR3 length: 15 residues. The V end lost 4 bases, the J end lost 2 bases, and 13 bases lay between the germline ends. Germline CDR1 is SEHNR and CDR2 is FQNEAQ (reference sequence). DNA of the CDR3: TGTGCCAGCAGCTCCTCCGGGACCTCCACAGATACGCAGTATTTT. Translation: CASSSSGTSTDTQYF.

The CDR3 DNA reads as TGCAGTGCTAGGTGGCTAGCGGGGGTCGACGAGCAGTACTTC. Encoded protein: CSARWLAGVDEQYF. The V and J genes are TRBV20-1 and TRBJ2-7; 10 bases fit TRBD2. CDR1 is DFQATT and CDR2 is SNEGSKA in the germline V gene (reference sequence). Trimming took 3 bases from V and 5 from J; bases not matched to a gene: 7. This CDR3 contains 14 residues.

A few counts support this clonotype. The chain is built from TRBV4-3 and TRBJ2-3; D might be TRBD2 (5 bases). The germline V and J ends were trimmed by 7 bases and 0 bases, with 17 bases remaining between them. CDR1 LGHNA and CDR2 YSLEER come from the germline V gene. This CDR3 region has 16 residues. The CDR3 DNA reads TGCGCCAGCAACACAAGAATAGCGACTAGCACAGATACGCAGTATTTT. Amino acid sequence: CASNTRIATSTDTQYF.

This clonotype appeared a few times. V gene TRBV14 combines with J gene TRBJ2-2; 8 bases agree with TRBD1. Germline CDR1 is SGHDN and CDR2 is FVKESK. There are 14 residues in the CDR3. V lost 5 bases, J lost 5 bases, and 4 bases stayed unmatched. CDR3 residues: CASSRDRWTGELFF. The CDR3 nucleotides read TGTGCCAGCAGCAGGGACAGGTGGACCGGGGAGCTGTTTTTT.

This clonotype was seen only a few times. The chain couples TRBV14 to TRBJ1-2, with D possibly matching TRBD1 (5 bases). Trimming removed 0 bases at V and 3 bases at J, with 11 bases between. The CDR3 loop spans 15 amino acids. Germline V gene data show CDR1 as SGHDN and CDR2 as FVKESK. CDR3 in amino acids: CASSQDGAYDYGYTF. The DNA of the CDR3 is TGTGCCAGCAGCCAAGACGGGGCATACGACTATGGCTACACCTTC.

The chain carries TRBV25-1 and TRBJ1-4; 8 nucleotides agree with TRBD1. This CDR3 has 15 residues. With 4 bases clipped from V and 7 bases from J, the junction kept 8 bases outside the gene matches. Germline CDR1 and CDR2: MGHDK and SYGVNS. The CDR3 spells CASSATQGAIEKLFF. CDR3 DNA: TGTGCCAGCAGTGCGACGCAGGGGGCTATTGAAAAACTGTTTTTT.